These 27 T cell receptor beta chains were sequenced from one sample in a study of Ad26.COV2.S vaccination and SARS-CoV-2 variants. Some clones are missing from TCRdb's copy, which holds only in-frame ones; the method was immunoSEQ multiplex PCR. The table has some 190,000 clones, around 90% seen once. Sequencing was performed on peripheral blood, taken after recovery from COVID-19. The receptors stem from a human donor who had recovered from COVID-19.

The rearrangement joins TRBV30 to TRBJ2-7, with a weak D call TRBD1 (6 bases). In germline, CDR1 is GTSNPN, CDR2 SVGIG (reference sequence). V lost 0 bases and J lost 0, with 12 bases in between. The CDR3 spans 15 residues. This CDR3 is CAWSVQGPDSYEQYF. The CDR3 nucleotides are TGTGCCTGGAGTGTACAGGGACCGGACTCCTACGAGCAGTACTTC.

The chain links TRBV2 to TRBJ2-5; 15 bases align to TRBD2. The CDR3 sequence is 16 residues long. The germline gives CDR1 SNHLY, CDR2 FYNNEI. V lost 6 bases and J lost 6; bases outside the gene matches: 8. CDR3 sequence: CASSALGTSGRKTQYF. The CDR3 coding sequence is TGTGCCAGCAGCGCCCTAGGGACTAGCGGGAGGAAGACCCAGTACTTC.

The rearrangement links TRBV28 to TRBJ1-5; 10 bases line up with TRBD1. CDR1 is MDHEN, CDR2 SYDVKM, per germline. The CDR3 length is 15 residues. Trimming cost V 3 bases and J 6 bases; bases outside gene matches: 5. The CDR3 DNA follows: TGTGCCAGCAGTTTTGAGACAGGGGGCAGTCAGCCCCAGCATTTT. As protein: CASSFETGGSQPQHF.

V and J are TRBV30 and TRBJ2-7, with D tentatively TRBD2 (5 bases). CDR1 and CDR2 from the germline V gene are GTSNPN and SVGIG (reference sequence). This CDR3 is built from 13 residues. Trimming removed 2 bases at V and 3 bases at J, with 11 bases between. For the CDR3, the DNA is TGTGCCTGGAGTCCCGGGGATCGCTACGAGCAGTACTTC. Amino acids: CAWSPGDRYEQYF.

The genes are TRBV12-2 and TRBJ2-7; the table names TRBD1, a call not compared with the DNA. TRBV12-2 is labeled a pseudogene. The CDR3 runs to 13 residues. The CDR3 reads CASRLDRGYEQYF. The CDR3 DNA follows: TGTGCAAGTCGCTTGGACAGGGGCTACGAGCAGTACTTC.

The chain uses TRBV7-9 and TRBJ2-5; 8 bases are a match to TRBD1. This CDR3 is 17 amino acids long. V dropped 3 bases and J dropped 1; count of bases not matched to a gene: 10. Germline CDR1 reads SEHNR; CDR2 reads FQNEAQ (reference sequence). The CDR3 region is CASSFLTTGGPQETQYF. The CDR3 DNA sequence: TGTGCCAGCAGCTTCCTAACTACAGGGGGGCCCCAAGAGACCCAGTACTTC.

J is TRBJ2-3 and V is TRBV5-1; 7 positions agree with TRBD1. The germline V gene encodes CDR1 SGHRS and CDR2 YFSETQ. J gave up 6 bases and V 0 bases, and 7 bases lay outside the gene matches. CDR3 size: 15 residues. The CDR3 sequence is CASSLGQGVRDTQYF. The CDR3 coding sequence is TGCGCCAGCAGCTTGGGACAGGGAGTTCGGGATACGCAGTATTTT. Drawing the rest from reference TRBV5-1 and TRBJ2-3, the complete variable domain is KAGVTQTPRYLIKTRGQQVTLSCSPISGHRSVSWYQQTPGQGLQFLFEYFSETQRNKGNFPGRFSGRQFSNSRSEMNVSTLELGDSALYLCASSLGQGVRDTQYFGPGTRLTVL.

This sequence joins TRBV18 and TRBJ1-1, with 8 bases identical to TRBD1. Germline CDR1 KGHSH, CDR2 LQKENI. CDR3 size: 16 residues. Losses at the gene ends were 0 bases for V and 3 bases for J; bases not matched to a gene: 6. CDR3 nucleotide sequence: TGTGCCAGCTCACCACCGACAGGGGTACGGTACACTGAAGCTTTCTTT. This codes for CASSPPTGVRYTEAFF.

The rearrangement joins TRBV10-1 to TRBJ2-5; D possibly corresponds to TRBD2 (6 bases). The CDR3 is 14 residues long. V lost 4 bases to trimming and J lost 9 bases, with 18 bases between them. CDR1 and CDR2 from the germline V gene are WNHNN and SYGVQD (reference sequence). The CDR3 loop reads CASSGGSSPGAQYF. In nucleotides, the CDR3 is TGCGCCAGCAGTGGTGGTTCAAGCCCGGGGGCCCAGTACTTC.

CDR3 DNA sequence: TGCGCCAGCAGCTTGATGCCGGGACAGGGCCAAGTTGGCAATCAGCCCCAGCATTTT. Its protein is CASSLMPGQGQVGNQPQHF. The chain combines TRBV5-1 with TRBJ1-5, with TRBD1 matching 9 bases. The CDR3 consists of 19 residues. J gave up 2 bases and V 1 base, and 13 bases lay outside the gene matches. Germline CDR1 is SGHRS and CDR2 is YFSETQ.

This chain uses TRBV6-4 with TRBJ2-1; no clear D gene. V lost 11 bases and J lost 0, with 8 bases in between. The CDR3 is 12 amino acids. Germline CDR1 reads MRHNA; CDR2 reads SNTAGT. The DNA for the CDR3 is TGTGCCGGGTTGGGCTCCTACAATGAGCAGTTCTTC. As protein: CAGLGSYNEQFF.

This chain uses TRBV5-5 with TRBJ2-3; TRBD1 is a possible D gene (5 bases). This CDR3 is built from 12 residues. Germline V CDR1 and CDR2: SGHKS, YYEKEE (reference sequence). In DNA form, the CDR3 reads TGTGCTAGTGGGGCGTACACAGATACGCAGTATTTT. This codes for CASGAYTDTQYF.

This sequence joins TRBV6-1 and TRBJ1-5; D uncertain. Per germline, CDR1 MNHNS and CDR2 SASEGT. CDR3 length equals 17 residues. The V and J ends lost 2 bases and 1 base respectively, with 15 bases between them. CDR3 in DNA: TGTGCCAGCAGTGAATGGGGTGTCGGCAGAAGCAATCAGCCCCAGCATTTT. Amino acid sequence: CASSEWGVGRSNQPQHF.

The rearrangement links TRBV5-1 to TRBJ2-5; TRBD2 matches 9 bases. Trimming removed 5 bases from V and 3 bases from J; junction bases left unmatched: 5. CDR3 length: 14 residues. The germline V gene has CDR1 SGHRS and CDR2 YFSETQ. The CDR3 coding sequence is TGCGCCAGCAGTTTAAGCGGGGGGAAAGAGACCCAGTACTTC. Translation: CASSLSGGKETQYF.

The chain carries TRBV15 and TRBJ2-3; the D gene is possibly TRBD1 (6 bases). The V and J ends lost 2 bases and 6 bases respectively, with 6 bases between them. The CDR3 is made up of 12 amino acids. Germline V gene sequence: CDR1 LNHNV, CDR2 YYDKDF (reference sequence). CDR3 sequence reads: CATSRRGDTQYF. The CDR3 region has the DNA TGTGCCACCAGCAGAAGGGGGGATACGCAGTATTTT.

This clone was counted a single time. As DNA, the CDR3 is TGTGCCAGCGGTAAAGGGGGCGCCCGATTGGAACCCCTCCACTTT. Translated, it gives CASGKGGARLEPLHF. This sequence joins TRBV2 and TRBJ1-6, with 7 bases aligning to TRBD1. The V and J ends lost 8 bases and 12 bases, in that order; junction bases with no gene match: 16. Germline CDR1 reads SNHLY; CDR2 reads FYNNEI. The CDR3 sequence is 15 residues long.

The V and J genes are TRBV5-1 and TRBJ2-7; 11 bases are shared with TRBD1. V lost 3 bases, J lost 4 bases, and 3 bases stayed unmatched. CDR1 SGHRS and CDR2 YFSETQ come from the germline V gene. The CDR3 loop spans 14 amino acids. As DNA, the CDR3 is TGCGCCAGCAGCTCGGGACAGGGGGAATACGAGCAGTACTTC. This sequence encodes CASSSGQGEYEQYF.

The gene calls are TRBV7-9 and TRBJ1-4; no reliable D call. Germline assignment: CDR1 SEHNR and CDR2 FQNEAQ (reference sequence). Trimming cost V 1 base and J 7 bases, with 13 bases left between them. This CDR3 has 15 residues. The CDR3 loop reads CASSLGIPLREKLFF. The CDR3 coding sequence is TGTGCCAGCAGCTTAGGAATTCCCCTTCGTGAAAAACTGTTTTTT.

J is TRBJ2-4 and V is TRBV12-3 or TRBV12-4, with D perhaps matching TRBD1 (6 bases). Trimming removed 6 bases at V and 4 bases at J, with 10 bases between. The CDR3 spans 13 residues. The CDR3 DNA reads TGTGCCAGCAGAGAAACAGGGAAAAACATTCAGTACTTC. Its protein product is CASRETGKNIQYF.

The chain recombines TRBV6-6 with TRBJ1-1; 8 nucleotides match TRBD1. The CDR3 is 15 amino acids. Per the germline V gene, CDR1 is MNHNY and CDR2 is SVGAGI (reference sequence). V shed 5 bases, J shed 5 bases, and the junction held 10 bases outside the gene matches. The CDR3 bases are TGTGCCAGCAGTGCAGTTCAGGGGGCAGATACTGAAGCTTTCTTT. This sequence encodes CASSAVQGADTEAFF.

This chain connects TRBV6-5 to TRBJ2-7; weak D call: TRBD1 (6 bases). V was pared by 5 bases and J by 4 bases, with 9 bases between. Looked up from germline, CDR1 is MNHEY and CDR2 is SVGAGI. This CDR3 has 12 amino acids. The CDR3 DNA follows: TGTGCCAGCAGTACAGGGCCGTACGAGCAGTACTTC. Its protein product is CASSTGPYEQYF.

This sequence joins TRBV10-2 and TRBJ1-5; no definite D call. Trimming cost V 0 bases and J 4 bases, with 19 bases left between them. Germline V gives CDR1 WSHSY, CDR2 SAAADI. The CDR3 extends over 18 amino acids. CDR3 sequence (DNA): TGCGCCAGCAGTGAGTCGAGATTCCGCTCCATTGGGAATCAGCCCCAGCATTTT. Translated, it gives CASSESRFRSIGNQPQHF.

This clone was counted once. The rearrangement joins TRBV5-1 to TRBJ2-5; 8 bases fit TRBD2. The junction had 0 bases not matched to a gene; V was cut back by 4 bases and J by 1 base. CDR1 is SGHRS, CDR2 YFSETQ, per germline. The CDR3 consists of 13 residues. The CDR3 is CASSRGGQETQYF. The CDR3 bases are TGCGCCAGCAGCCGGGGGGGCCAAGAGACCCAGTACTTC.

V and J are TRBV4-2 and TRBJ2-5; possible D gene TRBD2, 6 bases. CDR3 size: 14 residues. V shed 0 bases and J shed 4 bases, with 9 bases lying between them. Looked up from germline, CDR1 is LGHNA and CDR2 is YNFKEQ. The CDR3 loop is CASSQDRGGETQYF. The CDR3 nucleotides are TGTGCCAGCAGCCAAGATAGGGGAGGAGAGACCCAGTACTTC.

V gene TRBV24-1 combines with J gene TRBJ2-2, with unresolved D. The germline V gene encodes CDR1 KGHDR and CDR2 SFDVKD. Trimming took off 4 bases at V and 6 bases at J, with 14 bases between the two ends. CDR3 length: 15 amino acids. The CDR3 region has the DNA TGTGCCACCAGTGAAAGTAGGGAAGTCGCCGGGGAGCTGTTTTTT. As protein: CATSESREVAGELFF.

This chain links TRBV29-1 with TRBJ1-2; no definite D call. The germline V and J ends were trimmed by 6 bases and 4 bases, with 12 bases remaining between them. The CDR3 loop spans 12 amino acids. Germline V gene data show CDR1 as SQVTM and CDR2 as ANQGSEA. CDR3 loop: CSVAEAIYGYTF. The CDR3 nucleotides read TGCAGCGTCGCTGAGGCCATCTATGGCTACACCTTC.

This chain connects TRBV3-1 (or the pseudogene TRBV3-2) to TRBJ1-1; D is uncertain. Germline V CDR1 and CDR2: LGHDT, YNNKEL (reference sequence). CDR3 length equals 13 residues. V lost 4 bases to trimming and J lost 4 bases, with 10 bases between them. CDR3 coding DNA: TGTGCCAGCAGCCCCTTATCGGGCACTGAAGCTTTCTTT. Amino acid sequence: CASSPLSGTEAFF.